This entry is about one TCR beta chain. This sample was included in a study of T-cell memory formation after mild COVID-19. V shed 2 bases and J shed 6 bases, with 17 bases lying between them. In germline, CDR1 is LNHNV, CDR2 YYDKDF (reference sequence). The CDR3 is made up of 16 amino acids. Using its own MiXCR run on the 5' RACE reads, TCRdb lists one record per CDR3 protein. Here the sample spans some 100,000 distinct CDR3 sequences, 11% being singletons. The chain carries TRBV15 and TRBJ2-1; possibly TRBD1 for D (7 bases). This sequence was found in a man aged 18 to 35 who had mild COVID-19 (a few samples of this study predate the infection). Cell type and time point are not known. The sequencing input was PBMCs or a T cell subset sorted from them (not recorded which). As DNA, the CDR3 is TGTGCCACCAGCAGACGACAGGGAGGCGGTACCAATGAGCAGTTCTTC. It is translated as CATSRRQGGGTNEQFF.